This T cell receptor beta chain was observed in a study of early T cells in non-severe SARS-CoV-2 infection (dated by TCRdb to the early 2020s). Describing the broader study: TCR sequencing used bulk RNA from unsorted whole blood, so alpha and beta chains could not be paired. General findings and caveats noted by the study authors: VDJdb matching was skewed toward anti-spike CD8 responses and likely underestimated virus-specific expansions, missing private and CD4 specificities.

Libraries were prepared through 5' RACE. Sequencing took place on a NextSeq 500. To correct for sequencing error and PCR bias, the TCR library protocol tagged individual cDNA molecules with unique molecular identifiers. TCR alpha and beta chains were both sequenced, and the abundances of alpha and beta sequences in each sample were closely correlated with each other. The study's processing was this. Decombinator V4 was used to annotate the V gene, J gene and CDR3 of the TCR sequences. Expanded TCRs were defined as changing significantly between any two time points under a Poisson model with p below 0.0001. TCR abundances were normalised to the total number of TCRs sequenced per sample and expressed as counts per million. MAIT TCRs were defined by TRAV1-2 paired with TRAJ12, TRAJ20 or TRAJ33, and iNKT TCRs by TRAV10 paired with TRAJ18. VDJdb, accessed on 1 November 2021, was searched for TCRs annotated for CMV, EBV and SARS-CoV-2, and TCRs annotated for more than one antigen were excluded. In TCRdb, the public reads were trimmed at Q25 with fastp and aligned with MiXCR, with productive beta chains retained. Every distinct CDR3 protein forms one entry, paired with its most common genes and DNA. Clone size and V and J calls follow TCRdb, not the original study. This sample gives 70,000 to 95,000 distinct CDR3 sequences in total; about 14% of them show up just once. The ten biggest clones cover 0.5% to 0.75% of the sample.

A remark on this clonotype: Its antigen remains undetermined. No base qualities exist here, and no much larger clone lies one base off it.

CDR1 and CDR2 were assigned from the germline V gene as MNHEY and SVGAGI. V loses 0 bases, J loses 5 bases, and the germline ends lie 15 bases apart. From the cysteine up to the phenylalanine, the CDR3 has a length of 16 residues. The read is trimmed to its CDR3 DNA, 48 bases read in frame from base 1. A case-control design nested within a healthcare worker cohort in London, UK, was used, with weekly nasopharyngeal swab PCR tests and blood sampling performed. Between 23 and 31 March 2020, the week of the UK lockdown, healthcare workers were enrolled and then followed up weekly for as long as 16 weeks.

Here the chain combines TRBV6-5 and TRBJ2-3; the D gene is perhaps TRBD1, from 6 matching bases. The receptor's source is an adult who was a healthcare worker with PCR-confirmed SARS-CoV-2 infection or an uninfected control (not recorded which). The material sequenced was whole blood. The sequenced DNA: TGTGCCAGCAGTTACTCGTTGTCAGGGGTTCAAGATACGCAGTATTTT. It encodes CASSYSLSGVQDTQYF.